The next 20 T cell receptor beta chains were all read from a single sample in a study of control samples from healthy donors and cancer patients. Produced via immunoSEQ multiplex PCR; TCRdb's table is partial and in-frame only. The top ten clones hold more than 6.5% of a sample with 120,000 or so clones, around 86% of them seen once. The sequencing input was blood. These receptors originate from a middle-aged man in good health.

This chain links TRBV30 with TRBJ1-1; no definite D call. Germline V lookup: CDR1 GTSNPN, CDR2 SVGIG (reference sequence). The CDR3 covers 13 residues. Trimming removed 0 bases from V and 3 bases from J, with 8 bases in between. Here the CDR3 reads CAWSVLRDTEAFF. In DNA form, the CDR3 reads TGTGCCTGGAGTGTACTTAGGGACACTGAAGCTTTCTTT.

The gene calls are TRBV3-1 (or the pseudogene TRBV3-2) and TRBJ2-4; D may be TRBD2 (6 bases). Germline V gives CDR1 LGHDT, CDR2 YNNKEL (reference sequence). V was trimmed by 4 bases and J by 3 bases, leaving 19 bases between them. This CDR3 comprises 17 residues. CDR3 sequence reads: CASSPLVGQGGKNIQYF. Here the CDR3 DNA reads TGTGCCAGCAGCCCCCTAGTTGGGCAGGGAGGCAAAAACATTCAGTACTTC.

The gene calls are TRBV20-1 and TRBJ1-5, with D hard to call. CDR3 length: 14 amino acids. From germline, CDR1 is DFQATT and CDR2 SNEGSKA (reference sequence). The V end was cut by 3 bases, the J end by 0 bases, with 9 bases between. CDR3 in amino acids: CSASGRHSNQPQHF. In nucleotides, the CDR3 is TGCAGTGCTAGTGGCCGACATAGCAATCAGCCCCAGCATTTT.

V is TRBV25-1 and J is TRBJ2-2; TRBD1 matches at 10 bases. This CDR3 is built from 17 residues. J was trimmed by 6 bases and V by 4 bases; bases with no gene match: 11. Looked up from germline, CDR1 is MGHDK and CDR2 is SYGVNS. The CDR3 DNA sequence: TGTGCCAGCAGTGTAGGGGACAGGGGTATTAGTGCCGGGGAGCTGTTTTTT. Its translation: CASSVGDRGISAGELFF.

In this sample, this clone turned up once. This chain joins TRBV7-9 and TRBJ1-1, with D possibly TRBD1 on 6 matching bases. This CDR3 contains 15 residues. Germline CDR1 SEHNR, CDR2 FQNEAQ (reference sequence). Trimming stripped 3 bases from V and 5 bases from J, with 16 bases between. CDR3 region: CASSLSGAEGTEAFF. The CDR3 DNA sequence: TGTGCCAGCAGCTTGTCAGGGGCGGAAGGGACTGAAGCTTTCTTT.

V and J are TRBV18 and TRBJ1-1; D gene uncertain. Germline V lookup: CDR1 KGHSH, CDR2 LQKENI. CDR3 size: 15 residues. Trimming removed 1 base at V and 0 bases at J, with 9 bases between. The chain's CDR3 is CASSPHPVMNTEAFF. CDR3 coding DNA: TGTGCCAGCTCACCACATCCCGTGATGAACACTGAAGCTTTCTTT.

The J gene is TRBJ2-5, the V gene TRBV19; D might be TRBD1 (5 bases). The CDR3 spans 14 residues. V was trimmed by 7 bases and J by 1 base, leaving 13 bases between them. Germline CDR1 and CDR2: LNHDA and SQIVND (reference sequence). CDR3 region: CASMQGPLQETQYF. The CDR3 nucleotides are TGTGCCAGTATGCAGGGCCCCCTCCAAGAGACCCAGTACTTC.

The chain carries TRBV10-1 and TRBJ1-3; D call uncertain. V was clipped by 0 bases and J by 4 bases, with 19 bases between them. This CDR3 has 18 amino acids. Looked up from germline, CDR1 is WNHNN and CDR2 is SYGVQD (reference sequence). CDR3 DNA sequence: TGCGCCAGCAGTGAGTCTCTAGCCGGTGGAACGGTGGGAAACACCATATATTTT. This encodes CASSESLAGGTVGNTIYF.

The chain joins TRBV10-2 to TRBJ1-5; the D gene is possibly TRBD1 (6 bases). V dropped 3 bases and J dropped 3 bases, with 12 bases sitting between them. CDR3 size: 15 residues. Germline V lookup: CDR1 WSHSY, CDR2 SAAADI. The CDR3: CASSDSRDNNQPQHF. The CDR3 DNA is TGCGCCAGCAGTGACTCCCGGGACAACAATCAGCCCCAGCATTTT.

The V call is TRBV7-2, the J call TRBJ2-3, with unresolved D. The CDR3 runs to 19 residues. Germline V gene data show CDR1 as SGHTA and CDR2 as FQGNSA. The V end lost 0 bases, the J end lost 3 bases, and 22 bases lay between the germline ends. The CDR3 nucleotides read TGTGCCAGCAGCTTAGCTAGGTTGAGGCAGGCCCCCTCTACAGATACGCAGTATTTT. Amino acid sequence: CASSLARLRQAPSTDTQYF.

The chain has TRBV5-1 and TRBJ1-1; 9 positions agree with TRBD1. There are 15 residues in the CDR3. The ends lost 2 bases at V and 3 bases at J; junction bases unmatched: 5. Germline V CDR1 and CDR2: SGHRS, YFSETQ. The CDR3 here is CASSFLRTGDTEAFF. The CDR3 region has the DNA TGCGCCAGCAGCTTTTTGAGGACAGGGGACACTGAAGCTTTCTTT.

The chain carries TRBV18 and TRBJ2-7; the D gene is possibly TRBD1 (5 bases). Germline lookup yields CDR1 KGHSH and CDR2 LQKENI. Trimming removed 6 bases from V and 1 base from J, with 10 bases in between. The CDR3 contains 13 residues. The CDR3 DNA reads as TGTGCCAGCTCCCAACAGGAATCCTACGAGCAGTACTTC. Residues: CASSQQESYEQYF.

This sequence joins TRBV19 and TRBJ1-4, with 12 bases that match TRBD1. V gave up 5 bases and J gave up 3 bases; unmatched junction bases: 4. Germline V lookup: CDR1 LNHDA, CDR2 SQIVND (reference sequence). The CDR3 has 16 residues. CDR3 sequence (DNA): TGTGCCAGTAGTGGGGACAGGGGGCTGGCTAATGAAAAACTGTTTTTT. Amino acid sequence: CASSGDRGLANEKLFF.

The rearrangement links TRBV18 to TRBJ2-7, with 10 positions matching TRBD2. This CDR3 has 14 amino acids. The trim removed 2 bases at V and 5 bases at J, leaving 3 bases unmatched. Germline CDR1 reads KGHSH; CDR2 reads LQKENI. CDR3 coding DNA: TGTGCCAGCTCACCATTAGCGGGGGGCGACGAGCAGTACTTC. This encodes CASSPLAGGDEQYF.

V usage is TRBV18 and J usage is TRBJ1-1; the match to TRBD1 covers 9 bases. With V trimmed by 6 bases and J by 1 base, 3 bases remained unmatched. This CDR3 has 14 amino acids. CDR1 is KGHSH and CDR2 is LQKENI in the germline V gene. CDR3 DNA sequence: TGTGCCAGCTCCATGGACAGGGGGAACACTGAAGCTTTCTTT. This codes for CASSMDRGNTEAFF.

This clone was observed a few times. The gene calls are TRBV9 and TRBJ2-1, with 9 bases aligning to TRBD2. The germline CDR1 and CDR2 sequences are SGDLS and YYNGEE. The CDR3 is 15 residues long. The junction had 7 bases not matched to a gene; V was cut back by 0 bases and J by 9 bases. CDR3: CASSVGVAGEGEQFF. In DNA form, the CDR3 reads TGTGCCAGCAGCGTAGGGGTAGCGGGGGAAGGTGAGCAGTTCTTC.

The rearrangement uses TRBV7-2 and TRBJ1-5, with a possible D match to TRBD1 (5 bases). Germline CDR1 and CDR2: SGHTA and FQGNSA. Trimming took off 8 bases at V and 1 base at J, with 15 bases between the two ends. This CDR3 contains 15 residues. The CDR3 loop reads CASGLRDGSNQPQHF. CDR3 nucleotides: TGTGCCAGCGGACTTCGGGACGGAAGCAATCAGCCCCAGCATTTT.

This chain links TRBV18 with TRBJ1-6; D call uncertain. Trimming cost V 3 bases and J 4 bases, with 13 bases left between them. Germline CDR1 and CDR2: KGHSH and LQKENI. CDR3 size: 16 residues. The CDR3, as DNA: TGTGCCAGCTCACCCGGACCTACAAATTATAATTCACCCCTCCACTTT. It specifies CASSPGPTNYNSPLHF.

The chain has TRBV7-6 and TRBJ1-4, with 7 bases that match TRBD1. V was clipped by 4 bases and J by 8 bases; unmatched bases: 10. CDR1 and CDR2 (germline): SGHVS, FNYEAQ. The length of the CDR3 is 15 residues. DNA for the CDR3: TGTGCCAGCAGCTATATACAGGGGATGAGGGAAAAACTGTTTTTT. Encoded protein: CASSYIQGMREKLFF.

The CDR3 coding sequence is TGTGCCAGCAGCCCTCTGAACAGGGGGAGTAGCTCCTACGAGCAGTACTTC. This translates into CASSPLNRGSSSYEQYF. The chain links TRBV11-2 to TRBJ2-7; 8 bases are a match to TRBD1. Germline-derived CDR1 and CDR2 are SGHAT and FQNNGV. J gave up 0 bases and V 5 bases, and 12 bases lay outside the gene matches. This CDR3 spans 17 amino acids.